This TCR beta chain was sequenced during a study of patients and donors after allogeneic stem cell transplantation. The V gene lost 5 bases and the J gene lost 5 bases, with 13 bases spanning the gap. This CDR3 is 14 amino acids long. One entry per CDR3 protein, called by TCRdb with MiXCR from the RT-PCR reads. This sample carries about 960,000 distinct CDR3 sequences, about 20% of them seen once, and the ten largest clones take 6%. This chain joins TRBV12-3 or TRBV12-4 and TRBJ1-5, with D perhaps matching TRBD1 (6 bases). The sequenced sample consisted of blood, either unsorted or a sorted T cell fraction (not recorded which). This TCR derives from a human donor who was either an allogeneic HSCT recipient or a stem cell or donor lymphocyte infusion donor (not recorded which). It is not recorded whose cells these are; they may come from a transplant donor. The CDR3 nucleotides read TGTGCCAGCAGTGGAACAGGGTTTCATCAGCCCCAGCATTTT. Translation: CASSGTGFHQPQHF.